The 27 T cell receptor beta chains below were found in one sample sequenced in a study of graft-versus-host responses after intestinal transplantation. Which antigens these TCRs recognize remains unknown. Using immunoSEQ multiplex PCR, the repertoire was profiled, and TCRdb retains in-frame clones only, with some absent. The sample consists of approximately 130,000 clones, approximately 90% of them appearing once. The starting material was unstimulated CD4+ T cells sorted from spleen or lymph node cells, obtained before intestinal transplant. The receptors here all came from a human donor who received an intestinal transplant.

This chain joins TRBV30 and TRBJ1-2; D ambiguous. The V and J ends lost 1 base and 4 bases respectively, with 13 bases between them. The CDR3 contains 14 residues. Germline V gene data show CDR1 as GTSNPN and CDR2 as SVGIG (reference sequence). CDR3 nucleotide sequence: TGTGCCTGGAGTGCCCCAGGACCGATCTATGGCTACACCTTC. This sequence encodes CAWSAPGPIYGYTF.

This chain uses TRBV7-6 with TRBJ2-7; D unclear. V was cut by 1 base and J by 1 base, with 8 bases left in between. Germline lookup yields CDR1 SGHVS and CDR2 FNYEAQ. The length of the CDR3 is 14 residues. CDR3 sequence: CASSLVPGSYEQYF. The CDR3 nucleotides are TGTGCCAGCAGCTTAGTCCCAGGATCCTACGAGCAGTACTTC.

This clone has only one observation. J is TRBJ1-5 and V is TRBV4-1; 9 bases are a match to TRBD1. Trimming cost V 3 bases and J 5 bases; bases outside gene matches: 11. There are 17 residues in the CDR3. CDR1 MGHRA and CDR2 YSYEKL come from the germline V gene. In DNA, the CDR3 is TGCGCCAGCAGCCAGGATCCGGGACAGGGTTTGCATCAGCCCCAGCATTTT. Translated: CASSQDPGQGLHQPQHF.

The rearrangement uses TRBV4-2 and TRBJ2-1; 10 nucleotides match TRBD2. Trimming removed 0 bases from V and 6 bases from J; junction bases left unmatched: 8. The CDR3 totals 17 residues. CDR1 LGHNA and CDR2 YNFKEQ come from the germline V gene. Here the CDR3 reads CASSQDYWLAGVNEQFF. In DNA, the CDR3 is TGTGCCAGCAGCCAAGATTATTGGCTAGCGGGGGTCAATGAGCAGTTCTTC.

This clone has just a few counts. This chain links TRBV5-1 with TRBJ2-5; possibly TRBD1 for D (6 bases). Germline V CDR1 and CDR2: SGHRS, YFSETQ. The CDR3 extends over 14 amino acids. Trimming stripped 0 bases from V and 3 bases from J, with 9 bases between. DNA of the CDR3: TGCGCCAGCAGCTTGGTACAGGGCAAAGAGACCCAGTACTTC. It codes for CASSLVQGKETQYF.

The gene calls are TRBV10-2 and TRBJ1-1; TRBD1 matches 8 bases. The length of the CDR3 is 15 residues. Germline V gene lookup returns CDR1 WSHSY and CDR2 SAAADI. With V trimmed by 5 bases and J by 5 bases, 10 bases remained unmatched. The CDR3 sequence is CASSRGQGVWTEAFF. The DNA for the CDR3 is TGCGCCAGCAGTCGCGGACAGGGAGTATGGACTGAAGCTTTCTTT.

The V gene is TRBV7-2, the J gene TRBJ2-7, with unresolved D. This CDR3 comprises 11 residues. CDR1 and CDR2 (germline): SGHTA, FQGNSA. Trimming pared 2 bases from V and 7 bases from J, leaving 6 bases between. The CDR3: CASSLNGEQYF. CDR3 bases: TGTGCCAGCAGCTTAAACGGGGAGCAGTACTTC.

This chain uses TRBV6-1 with TRBJ1-6, with TRBD1 identical over 8 bases. The CDR3 covers 15 residues. Looked up from germline, CDR1 is MNHNS and CDR2 is SASEGT. Trimming cost V 5 bases and J 7 bases; bases outside gene matches: 7. CDR3 residues: CASSPTTGVNSPLHF. The CDR3 DNA sequence: TGTGCCAGCAGTCCAACGACAGGGGTAAATTCACCCCTCCACTTT.

This chain links TRBV6-1 with TRBJ2-1, with D hard to call. CDR3 size: 11 residues. V was shortened by 3 bases and J by 16 bases, with 13 bases between the two germline ends. Germline CDR1 MNHNS, CDR2 SASEGT. CDR3 bases: TGTGCCAGCAGTGAGTTATCCCGAGTCTTCTTC. The encoded protein is CASSELSRVFF.

The rearrangement joins TRBV7-2 to TRBJ1-5; D might be TRBD1 (6 bases). Deletions cut 5 bases from V and 2 bases from J, with 10 bases between. Germline values: CDR1 SGHTA, CDR2 FQGNSA. This CDR3 is 14 amino acids long. The CDR3 here is CASSTRGGNQPQHF. The CDR3 DNA follows: TGTGCCAGCAGCACAAGGGGGGGCAATCAGCCCCAGCATTTT.

The V call is TRBV4-1, the J call TRBJ1-1; the match to TRBD1 covers 8 bases. CDR3 size: 14 residues. CDR1 MGHRA and CDR2 YSYEKL come from the germline V gene. V lost 1 base, J lost 8 bases, and 6 bases stayed unmatched. As DNA, the CDR3 is TGCGCCAGCAGCCAAGTAGTCCAGGGGGCAGAAGCTTTCTTT. It encodes CASSQVVQGAEAFF.

The chain uses TRBV19 and TRBJ1-1, with a weak D call TRBD1 (5 bases). This CDR3 has 15 residues. The ends were cut back, 5 bases at V and 4 bases at J, with 17 bases in the middle. Germline lookup yields CDR1 LNHDA and CDR2 SQIVND (reference sequence). CDR3 in DNA: TGTGCCAGTAGTCTCCGGGGGACCGAGGGCACTGAAGCTTTCTTT. Its translation is CASSLRGTEGTEAFF.

Concerning this clone itself: The junction departs from germline at one end; a sequencing error may be responsible. This chain connects TRBV4-1 to TRBJ2-2, with unresolved D. From germline, CDR1 is MGHRA and CDR2 YSYEKL. The CDR3 has 14 residues. The CDR3 bases are TGTTCCGCAGGCCTCTCGAGTGGCACCGGGGAGCTGTTTTTT. It yields the protein CSAGLSSGTGELFF.

The J gene is TRBJ2-3, the V gene TRBV7-8; 9 bases align to TRBD2. Germline V gene data show CDR1 as SGHVS and CDR2 as FQNEAQ. V lost 4 bases to trimming and J lost 6 bases; unmatched junction nucleotides: 17. CDR3 length equals 18 residues. Written as DNA, the CDR3 is TGTGCCAGCAGCTCCAGCGGGTGGGCGGGGGGGCCGAGTGATACGCAGTATTTT. Protein: CASSSSGWAGGPSDTQYF.

The V and J genes are TRBV7-2 and TRBJ2-3, with D perhaps matching TRBD1 (6 bases). This CDR3 is 15 amino acids long. Trimming removed 1 base from V and 3 bases from J, with 11 bases in between. Germline V gene lookup returns CDR1 SGHTA and CDR2 FQGNSA. CDR3 bases: TGTGCCAGCAGCTTAGGGCAGGGGCAGACAGATACGCAGTATTTT. Its protein is CASSLGQGQTDTQYF.

The genes are TRBV5-6 and TRBJ1-2, with D perhaps matching TRBD1 (5 bases). This CDR3 region has 14 residues. V was trimmed by 5 bases and J by 3 bases, leaving 14 bases between them. Per the germline V gene, CDR1 is SGHDT and CDR2 is YYEEEE. Written as DNA, the CDR3 is TGTGCCAGCAGGAACAGGTGGGGTGACTATGGCTACACCTTC. Translated, it gives CASRNRWGDYGYTF.

The rearrangement joins TRBV7-7 to TRBJ2-1; 7 bases fit TRBD2. The CDR3 has 16 amino acids. Germline V lookup: CDR1 SSHAT, CDR2 FNYEAQ (reference sequence). V lost 1 base to trimming and J lost 0 bases; unmatched junction nucleotides: 3. The CDR3 sequence is CASSLGRGGSYNEQFF. The CDR3 DNA is TGTGCCAGCAGCTTAGGTCGCGGGGGCTCCTACAATGAGCAGTTCTTC.

The rearrangement uses TRBV6-5 and TRBJ1-2; maybe TRBD1 (5 bases). Germline CDR1 MNHEY, CDR2 SVGAGI. V lost 11 bases and J 4 bases, leaving 11 bases between the germline ends. This CDR3 is 11 amino acids long. The CDR3 sequence: CASWGSYGYTF. The CDR3 nucleotides are TGTGCCTCTTGGGGCAGCTATGGCTACACCTTC.

This chain joins TRBV7-9 and TRBJ1-3, with D perhaps matching TRBD1 (5 bases). CDR1 SEHNR and CDR2 FQNEAQ come from the germline V gene (reference sequence). V was cut by 5 bases and J by 2 bases, with 10 bases left in between. CDR3 size: 14 residues. The CDR3 nucleotides read TGTGCCAGCAGCGCCCAGGGAGCTGGAAACACCATATATTTT. Translation gives CASSAQGAGNTIYF.

The J gene is TRBJ1-6, the V gene TRBV11-3, with 8 positions matching TRBD1. With 6 bases clipped from V and 9 bases from J, the junction kept 10 bases outside the gene matches. This CDR3 has 15 amino acids. The germline CDR1 and CDR2 sequences are SGHNT and YENEEA. The CDR3 region is CASSSSGQGRSPLHF. The CDR3 nucleotides read TGTGCCAGCAGTTCCTCAGGACAGGGACGTTCACCCCTCCACTTT.

The rearrangement links TRBV19 to TRBJ1-1; D is perhaps TRBD1 (5 bases). Germline assignment: CDR1 LNHDA and CDR2 SQIVND (reference sequence). The CDR3 spans 13 residues. V shed 4 bases and J shed 3 bases, with 9 bases lying between them. The chain's CDR3 is CASSTPRDTEAFF. CDR3 nucleotides: TGTGCCAGTAGTACCCCCAGGGACACTGAAGCTTTCTTT.

V is TRBV19 and J is TRBJ1-5; 10 bases fit TRBD1. The CDR3 loop spans 15 amino acids. Germline V gene sequence: CDR1 LNHDA, CDR2 SQIVND (reference sequence). V trimming: 5 bases; J trimming: 9 bases; junction bases outside the gene matches: 10. CDR3 sequence: CASSVRDRGPPPQHF. The CDR3 nucleotides are TGTGCCAGTAGTGTCCGGGACAGGGGTCCTCCGCCCCAGCATTTT.

This sequence joins TRBV7-6 and TRBJ1-1; maybe TRBD1 (5 bases). The V gene lost 0 bases and the J gene lost 3 bases, with 14 bases spanning the gap. Per the germline V gene, CDR1 is SGHVS and CDR2 is FNYEAQ. This CDR3 has 16 residues. The CDR3 region is CASSLALRAGDTEAFF. The CDR3 bases are TGTGCCAGCAGCTTAGCGCTGAGGGCGGGGGACACTGAAGCTTTCTTT.

DNA for the CDR3: TGTGCCAGCAGTCCGCCAGGGTTTTCACCCCTCCACTTT. Residues: CASSPPGFSPLHF. The genes are TRBV27 and TRBJ1-6, with D possibly being TRBD1 (5 bases). CDR3 length: 13 residues. Trimming removed 5 bases from V and 9 bases from J, with 11 bases in between. Germline lookup yields CDR1 MNHEY and CDR2 SMNVEV (reference sequence).

This clone was seen once. The chain combines TRBV19 with TRBJ1-6; D is ambiguous. The V gene's germline CDR1 is LNHDA and CDR2 SQIVND (reference sequence). The CDR3 contains 14 residues. V lost 3 bases, J lost 8 bases, and 11 bases lay in between. The chain's CDR3 is CASSIGLIHSPLHF. CDR3 sequence (DNA): TGTGCCAGTAGTATCGGACTTATCCATTCACCCCTCCACTTT.

The chain links TRBV10-3 to TRBJ2-7, with D unresolved. Germline V gene sequence: CDR1 ENHRY, CDR2 SYGVKD. CDR3 length: 12 residues. V lost 4 bases, J lost 5 bases, and 9 bases lay in between. The CDR3 DNA reads as TGTGCCATCAGTGGGGTTGGGGACGAGCAGTACTTC. This gives the protein CAISGVGDEQYF.

V and J are TRBV7-9 and TRBJ2-7; the D is unclear. Germline V gene lookup returns CDR1 SEHNR and CDR2 FQNEAQ (reference sequence). This CDR3 contains 13 residues. V shed 5 bases and J shed 2 bases, with 10 bases lying between them. CDR3 bases: TGTGCCAGCAGCCCCTGGCCGCCCTACGAGCAGTACTTC. Protein: CASSPWPPYEQYF. The whole variable domain, filled in from reference TRBV7-9 and TRBJ2-7, reads DTGVSQNPRHKITKRGQNVTFRCDPISEHNRLYWYRQTLGQGPEFLTYFQNEAQLEKSRLLSDRFSAERPKGSFSTLEIQRTEQGDSAMYLCASSPWPPYEQYFGPGTRLTVT.